One and the same sample provided the 2 T cell receptor beta chains below, sequenced in a study of blood T cell repertoires in COVID-19. Here immunoSEQ multiplex PCR was the method, and the copy in TCRdb shows in-frame clones only, minus some. The repertoire consists of under 200,000 clones, with roughly 93% occurring once and the leading ten covering approximately 2.2%. Sequencing was carried out using peripheral blood. Receptors were obtained from a man between 18 and 35 years old with acute or convalescent COVID-19.

The chain links TRBV7-6 to TRBJ2-3, with 13 nucleotides matching TRBD2. V dropped 5 bases and J dropped 1; count of bases not matched to a gene: 9. The CDR3 contains 18 residues. CDR1 and CDR2 (germline): SGHVS, FNYEAQ. CDR3: CASSQKLAGGPGTDTQYF. CDR3 DNA: TGTGCCAGCAGCCAAAAACTAGCGGGAGGGCCGGGCACAGATACGCAGTATTTT.

The chain uses TRBV7-8 and TRBJ2-5, with TRBD1 matching 9 bases. The CDR3 is 17 amino acids. V shed 2 bases and J 2 bases; nucleotides not matched to a gene: 9. CDR1 and CDR2 from the germline V gene are SGHVS and FQNEAQ. CDR3 region: CASSLNSGQGNQETQYF. The CDR3 DNA follows: TGTGCCAGCAGCTTAAATTCAGGACAGGGGAATCAAGAGACCCAGTACTTC.